Listed here are 28 T cell receptor beta chains from one sample, sequenced in a study of blood T cell repertoires in COVID-19. Profiling relied on immunoSEQ multiplex PCR, and the TCRdb table lists in-frame clones only, not all of them. Seen here are 150,000 to 200,000 clones, approximately 80% observed once, and the top ten hold roughly 12%. Sequencing used peripheral blood. The receptors stem from a woman aged 80 or older with COVID-19, enrolled during active disease.

The genes are TRBV19 and TRBJ2-7; no clear D. Germline CDR1 is LNHDA and CDR2 is SQIVND (reference sequence). Trimming removed 1 base from V and 4 bases from J, with 17 bases in between. The length of the CDR3 is 16 residues. CDR3 sequence (DNA): TGTGCCAGTAGTATAGGCCCCGCAAAAGCCGGGTACGAGCAGTACTTC. This gives the protein CASSIGPAKAGYEQYF.

The gene calls are TRBV28 and TRBJ2-2; no clear D gene. V was cut by 6 bases and J by 2 bases, with 16 bases left in between. Germline V gives CDR1 MDHEN, CDR2 SYDVKM. The CDR3 has 16 amino acids. As DNA, the CDR3 is TGTGCCAGCAGGGTCCGAGGCTTTAAAAACACCGGGGAGCTGTTTTTT. Its protein is CASRVRGFKNTGELFF.

The chain is built from TRBV24-1 and TRBJ2-2, with D tentatively TRBD2 (5 bases). The CDR3 loop spans 17 amino acids. Germline CDR1 reads KGHDR; CDR2 reads SFDVKD. V lost 4 bases and J 2 bases, leaving 16 bases between the germline ends. CDR3 amino acids: CATSDPGFPSNTGELFF. In DNA form, the CDR3 reads TGTGCCACCAGTGACCCGGGGTTCCCGTCTAACACCGGGGAGCTGTTTTTT.

This clone was seen only once. The J gene is TRBJ2-1, the V gene TRBV7-9, with D tentatively TRBD2 (6 bases). This CDR3 region has 15 residues. CDR1 is SEHNR and CDR2 is FQNEAQ in the germline V gene (reference sequence). Trimming shortened V by 5 bases and J by 2 bases, and 13 bases separated the two germline ends. The CDR3 bases are TGTGCCAGCAGCCCCAGGAGGGTCGCCTACAATGAGCAGTTCTTC. As protein: CASSPRRVAYNEQFF. Supplemented by reference TRBV7-9 and TRBJ2-1, the full variable domain reads DTGVSQNPRHKITKRGQNVTFRCDPISEHNRLYWYRQTLGQGPEFLTYFQNEAQLEKSRLLSDRFSAERPKGSFSTLEIQRTEQGDSAMYLCASSPRRVAYNEQFFGPGTRLTVL.

This clone appeared a single time. This chain joins TRBV28 and TRBJ1-1, with D unclear. Germline values: CDR1 MDHEN, CDR2 SYDVKM. This CDR3 spans 12 amino acids. Trimming pared 6 bases from V and 0 bases from J, leaving 5 bases between. The CDR3 coding sequence is TGTGCCAGCAGGTCTGTGAACACTGAAGCTTTCTTT. This translates into CASRSVNTEAFF.

The chain uses TRBV6-5 and TRBJ1-1; unclear D gene. V gave up 6 bases and J gave up 1 base, with 9 bases separating them. Germline assignment: CDR1 MNHEY and CDR2 SVGAGI. The CDR3 runs to 13 residues. In DNA form, the CDR3 reads TGTGCCAGCAGGGGCCGCAGGAACACTGAAGCTTTCTTT. Amino acid sequence: CASRGRRNTEAFF.

This chain joins TRBV7-2 and TRBJ1-1; 8 nucleotides match TRBD1. CDR3 length: 16 amino acids. Germline-derived CDR1 and CDR2 are SGHTA and FQGNSA. J was trimmed by 0 bases and V by 6 bases; bases with no gene match: 9. CDR3 protein: CASRKGARGLNTEAFF. CDR3 nucleotides: TGTGCCAGCAGAAAAGGAGCCAGGGGGCTGAACACTGAAGCTTTCTTT. Using reference TRBV7-2 and TRBJ1-1 for the parts outside the CDR3, the full variable domain is GAGVSQSPSNKVTEKGKDVELRCDPISGHTALYWYRQSLGQGLEFLIYFQGNSAPDKSGLPSDRFSAERTGGSVSTLTIQRTQQEDSAVYLCASRKGARGLNTEAFFGQGTRLTVV.

The J gene is TRBJ2-2, the V gene TRBV7-8, with 7 bases identical to TRBD1. Germline V gene sequence: CDR1 SGHVS, CDR2 FQNEAQ. The CDR3 covers 16 residues. Trimming cost V 5 bases and J 1 base; bases outside gene matches: 7. This chain's CDR3 is CASSPWAGGNTGELFF. The CDR3 DNA is TGTGCCAGCAGCCCATGGGCAGGGGGGAACACCGGGGAGCTGTTTTTT.

This clone was detected only a few times. This chain uses TRBV7-2 with TRBJ2-5, with TRBD2 identical over 9 bases. This CDR3 has 14 residues. Germline CDR1 and CDR2: SGHTA and FQGNSA. With V trimmed by 3 bases and J by 4 bases, 3 bases remained unmatched. CDR3 protein: CASSLAGGRETQYF. The CDR3 DNA is TGTGCCAGCAGCTTGGCGGGGGGGCGAGAGACCCAGTACTTC.

The chain has TRBV6-2 or TRBV6-3 and TRBJ1-2; D not certain. The CDR3 runs 11 residues. Trimming stripped 5 bases from V and 5 bases from J, with 6 bases between. Germline values: CDR1 MNHEY, CDR2 SVGEGT. In DNA form, the CDR3 reads TGTGCCAGCAGTCGGGGTTATGGCTACACCTTC. This sequence encodes CASSRGYGYTF.

The rearrangement uses TRBV6-6 and TRBJ1-5, with 9 bases aligning to TRBD1. With 6 bases clipped from V and 6 bases from J, the junction kept 12 bases outside the gene matches. The CDR3 sequence is 16 residues long. Germline CDR1 reads MNHNY; CDR2 reads SVGAGI (reference sequence). The CDR3, as DNA: TGTGCCAGCAGCCCGCAAGGGACAGGGAGCGGTCAGCCCCAGCATTTT. Amino acid sequence: CASSPQGTGSGQPQHF.

This clone was counted between two and nine times. The V call is TRBV29-1, the J call TRBJ2-7; D might be TRBD1 (6 bases). The CDR3 has 11 amino acids. Germline V CDR1 and CDR2: SQVTM, ANQGSEA. Trimming left V 6 bases short and J 5 bases short, with 11 bases between. The CDR3 DNA sequence: TGCAGCGTGGGGGCCCCTGACGAGCAGTACTTC. It specifies CSVGAPDEQYF.

The genes are TRBV5-4 and TRBJ1-3; 12 bases are a match to TRBD1. The CDR3 is made up of 20 amino acids. Germline CDR1 and CDR2: SGHNT and YYREEE (reference sequence). V was clipped by 0 bases and J by 3 bases; unmatched bases: 13. Written as DNA, the CDR3 is TGTGCCAGCAGCTTGGCAACGATCCGGGACAGGGGGCCAAGTGGAAACACCATATATTTT. Translation gives CASSLATIRDRGPSGNTIYF.

V and J are TRBV28 and TRBJ1-1; D is uncertain. V gave up 5 bases and J gave up 4 bases, with 14 bases separating them. The CDR3 sequence is 14 residues long. The germline V gene encodes CDR1 MDHEN and CDR2 SYDVKM. The CDR3: CASSPHGVPTEAFF. The CDR3 DNA follows: TGTGCCAGCAGTCCGCACGGGGTCCCCACTGAAGCTTTCTTT. Looking up the rest from reference TRBV28 and TRBJ1-1 gives the full variable domain: DVKVTQSSRYLVKRTGEKVFLECVQDMDHENMFWYRQDPGLGLRLIYFSYDVKMKEKGDIPEGYSVSREKKERFSLILESASTNQTSMYLCASSPHGVPTEAFFGQGTRLTVV.

The V call is TRBV5-1, the J call TRBJ2-6; 8 positions agree with TRBD1. In germline, CDR1 is SGHRS, CDR2 YFSETQ. J was trimmed by 1 base and V by 4 bases; bases with no gene match: 7. The CDR3 totals 17 residues. The CDR3 DNA reads TGCGCCAGCAGCCCTATGGACAGGGTATCTGGGGCCAACGTCCTGACTTTC. Translation gives CASSPMDRVSGANVLTF.

This clone was observed once. The V gene is TRBV2, the J gene TRBJ2-1; D might be TRBD1 (6 bases). From germline, CDR1 is SNHLY and CDR2 FYNNEI. This CDR3 contains 11 residues. Trimming took 9 bases from V and 10 from J, leaving 13 bases between them. DNA for the CDR3: TGTGCCAGTCGGCCGGACAGCGAGCAGTTCTTC. Its translation is CASRPDSEQFF.

This clone was counted once. This chain joins TRBV11-2 and TRBJ2-1, with 7 bases lining up with TRBD1. The CDR3 has 15 residues. After removal of 2 bases from V and 2 bases from J, the junction contained 3 bases not matched to a gene. Germline V gives CDR1 SGHAT, CDR2 FQNNGV. CDR3 DNA sequence: TGTGCCAGCAGCTTACAGGGGGACCCCTACAATGAGCAGTTCTTC. Translation: CASSLQGDPYNEQFF.

This chain joins TRBV7-9 and TRBJ1-2; 11 bases line up with TRBD1. From germline, CDR1 is SEHNR and CDR2 FQNEAQ (reference sequence). After removal of 2 bases from V and 2 bases from J, the junction contained 4 bases not matched to a gene. This CDR3 has 16 residues. The CDR3 reads CASSLNGDRGNYGYTF. The CDR3 DNA follows: TGTGCCAGCAGCTTAAATGGGGACAGGGGGAACTATGGCTACACCTTC.

This chain connects TRBV7-9 to TRBJ2-1; 9 bases align to TRBD1. CDR3 length: 16 residues. V shed 1 base and J 7 bases; nucleotides not matched to a gene: 8. The germline V gene encodes CDR1 SEHNR and CDR2 FQNEAQ (reference sequence). The CDR3 DNA is TGTGCCAGCAGCTTAGTTTATAGGACAGGGGAGAATGAGCAGTTCTTC. This gives the protein CASSLVYRTGENEQFF. Full variable domain (remainder filled in from reference TRBV7-9 and TRBJ2-1): DTGVSQNPRHKITKRGQNVTFRCDPISEHNRLYWYRQTLGQGPEFLTYFQNEAQLEKSRLLSDRFSAERPKGSFSTLEIQRTEQGDSAMYLCASSLVYRTGENEQFFGPGTRLTVL.

Only a few counts were recorded for this clone. At one of its ends the junction is not consistent with the germline gene, which may arise from a read error. The chain joins TRBV7-7 to TRBJ2-1; weak D call: TRBD2 (5 bases). The germline V gene has CDR1 SSHAT and CDR2 FNYEAQ (reference sequence). The CDR3 spans 14 residues. The DNA of the CDR3 is TGTGCTAGCAGCCTGACTATCTACGACAATGAGCAGTTCTTC. Residues: CASSLTIYDNEQFF.

V gene TRBV19 combines with J gene TRBJ1-1, with a tentative D call TRBD1 (5 bases). Deletions cut 6 bases from V and 14 bases from J, with 13 bases between. Per germline, CDR1 LNHDA and CDR2 SQIVND (reference sequence). The CDR3 totals 10 residues. The CDR3 loop reads CASRSRQYFF. DNA for the CDR3: TGTGCCAGTAGGTCGCGACAGTACTTCTTT.

This clone was detected once. For the CDR3, the DNA is TGTGCCAGCAGTTTTAGCGGGAGCGCCTACGAGCAGTACTTC. This gives the protein CASSFSGSAYEQYF. The rearrangement joins TRBV6-5 to TRBJ2-7, with TRBD2 matching over 9 bases. The germline V gene has CDR1 MNHEY and CDR2 SVGAGI. V was pared by 4 bases and J by 2 bases, with 3 bases of the junction left unmatched. The CDR3 consists of 14 residues.

The sample holds a few counts of this clone. The chain couples TRBV6-6 to TRBJ1-1; D might be TRBD1 (5 bases). This CDR3 is 13 amino acids long. CDR1 MNHNY and CDR2 SVGAGI come from the germline V gene (reference sequence). The V and J ends lost 6 bases and 3 bases respectively, with 11 bases between them. The CDR3 nucleotides are TGTGCCAGCAGGGTCAGGGATGACACTGAAGCTTTCTTT. As protein: CASRVRDDTEAFF.

The chain joins TRBV7-8 to TRBJ1-4; 7 bases are shared with TRBD1. In germline, CDR1 is SGHVS, CDR2 FQNEAQ. The CDR3 length is 19 residues. V dropped 1 base and J dropped 0; count of bases not matched to a gene: 11. CDR3 coding DNA: TGTGCCAGCAGCTTAGATCCGGGACAGCAACCAACAACTAATGAAAAACTGTTTTTT. Translation: CASSLDPGQQPTTNEKLFF.

J is TRBJ1-3 and V is TRBV4-2; tentative D call: TRBD1 (6 bases). The CDR3 is 17 amino acids. Per germline, CDR1 LGHNA and CDR2 YNFKEQ. With 0 bases removed from V and 0 bases from J, the gap between germline ends came to 12 bases. The CDR3 sequence: CASSQDIGRGSGNTIYF. The CDR3 bases are TGTGCCAGCAGCCAAGATATCGGCAGGGGCTCTGGAAACACCATATATTTT.

V is TRBV5-1 and J is TRBJ1-4; D call uncertain. V lost 0 bases and J lost 4, with 7 bases in between. CDR3 length: 14 residues. Germline-derived CDR1 and CDR2 are SGHRS and YFSETQ. Here the CDR3 DNA reads TGCGCCAGCAGCTTGGACGGGTTTAATGAAAAACTGTTTTTT. Protein: CASSLDGFNEKLFF.

The gene calls are TRBV5-6 and TRBJ1-6; D remains ambiguous. The CDR3 spans 16 residues. In germline, CDR1 is SGHDT, CDR2 YYEEEE. The V gene lost 1 base and the J gene lost 4 bases, with 12 bases spanning the gap. This chain's CDR3 is CASSLWASAYNSPLHF. In nucleotides, the CDR3 is TGTGCCAGCAGCTTGTGGGCATCGGCATATAATTCACCCCTCCACTTT.

V usage is TRBV28 and J usage is TRBJ2-4; 11 nucleotides align to TRBD2. Per germline, CDR1 MDHEN and CDR2 SYDVKM. J was trimmed by 2 bases and V by 5 bases; bases with no gene match: 8. The CDR3 contains 17 residues. The CDR3 DNA reads as TGTGCCAGCAGTCGCCAACTAGCGGGAGTTACCAAAAACATTCAGTACTTC. It specifies CASSRQLAGVTKNIQYF.